The clone carrying this T cell receptor (beta chain) was detected only a few times. Antigen: not known. The data derive from a study of T cell repertoires in cytomegalovirus infection. Looking at the study overall: Public TCR beta signatures indicated both CMV infection and matching HLA type. Findings of the study overall: Adding up the frequency of public TCR beta families identified people who carried CMV plus the relevant HLA. HLA-C-restricted CMV-specific TCR beta clonotypes were dominant in the ex vivo response.

With 3 bases removed from V and 1 base from J, the gap between germline ends came to 12 bases. This CDR3 is 15 amino acids long. In germline, CDR1 is SGHTA, CDR2 FQGNSA. Each CDR3 protein gets one entry after TCRdb re-called the reads with MiXCR. The sample comprises 640,000 or so distinct CDR3 sequences, roughly 36% of which are singletons, and roughly 18% rests with the top ten. This TCR derives from a human donor in good health (CMV status not recorded). Some clones in this sample may be carry-over from other donors' samples. This chain links TRBV7-2 with TRBJ1-1, with D tentatively TRBD1 (5 bases). This material consisted of cultured PBMCs, taken from culture after CMV antigen stimulation. The CDR3 loop reads CASSFSSGGNTEAFF. The CDR3 coding sequence is TGTGCCAGCAGCTTTTCTTCCGGGGGGAACACTGAAGCTTTCTTT.